A single sample gave rise to the 22 T cell receptor beta chains below, sequenced in a study of vaccination effects on CD4 cells after COVID-19. Antigen-specific CD4+ T cells were expanded with viral peptide pools in the ViraFEST assay before sequencing. Isolating CD4+ T cells followed approximately 9 days of culture. PCR-confirmed SARS-CoV-2 infection occurred in the person between March and December 2020. The repertoire was sequenced with immunoSEQ multiplex PCR; TCRdb's copy has only in-frame clones and lacks some. The sample lists roughly 70,000 clones; around 72% were seen once. For these receptors, no antigen is known. The sample consisted of CD4+ T cells from PBMCs cultured with HIV peptides, taken before COVID-19 vaccination. Noted subset: HIV-1 Nef peptide pool negative control/reference culture. These receptors were collected from a human donor who had a prior SARS-CoV-2 infection.

The J gene is TRBJ2-5, the V gene TRBV15, with 9 bases matching TRBD2. Unmatched junction bases numbered 17, after V lost 5 bases and J lost 4 bases. Germline CDR1 is LNHNV and CDR2 is YYDKDF (reference sequence). The CDR3 runs to 18 residues. CDR3 DNA sequence: TGTGCCACCAGCGGGGTAACGCGGGGGGGGCGCAGCCCAGAGACCCAGTACTTC. It encodes CATSGVTRGGRSPETQYF.

This clone was counted a single time. This chain uses TRBV6-6 with TRBJ2-1; D uncertain. The CDR3 spans 13 residues. V dropped 7 bases and J dropped 4 bases, with 11 bases sitting between them. Germline lookup yields CDR1 MNHNY and CDR2 SVGAGI (reference sequence). This chain's CDR3 is CASNLGSYNEQFF. In nucleotides, the CDR3 is TGTGCCAGCAACCTAGGGTCATACAATGAGCAGTTCTTC.

The rearrangement links TRBV18 to TRBJ1-2; D uncertain. The CDR3 runs 15 residues. V was cut by 2 bases and J by 1 base, with 11 bases left in between. From germline, CDR1 is KGHSH and CDR2 LQKENI. The CDR3 is CASSPSTTYNYGYTF. The CDR3 DNA sequence: TGTGCCAGCTCACCATCGACGACATATAACTATGGCTACACCTTC.

CDR3 in amino acids: CATIPGQGAYEQYF. DNA of the CDR3: TGTGCCACCATCCCGGGACAGGGGGCCTACGAGCAGTACTTC. The J gene is TRBJ2-7, the V gene TRBV24-1; 11 bases map to TRBD1. Unmatched junction bases numbered 4, after V lost 8 bases and J lost 2 bases. Germline V CDR1 and CDR2: KGHDR, SFDVKD. This CDR3 spans 14 amino acids.

The rearrangement links TRBV19 to TRBJ1-1; 7 nucleotides line up with TRBD1. The CDR3 runs 15 residues. Germline V gene lookup returns CDR1 LNHDA and CDR2 SQIVND (reference sequence). The V gene end was trimmed by 6 bases and the J gene end by 3 bases; junction bases not matched to a gene: 10. The CDR3 is CASRPDRAGDTEAFF. Written as DNA, the CDR3 is TGTGCCAGTAGGCCAGACAGGGCCGGGGACACTGAAGCTTTCTTT.

V is TRBV5-1 and J is TRBJ2-1, with D possibly being TRBD2 (6 bases). Trimming stripped 0 bases from V and 4 bases from J, with 23 bases between. The V gene's germline CDR1 is SGHRS and CDR2 YFSETQ. The CDR3 consists of 19 residues. CDR3 sequence: CASSLALSRLDLTYNEQFF. Here the CDR3 DNA reads TGCGCCAGCAGCTTGGCCCTCTCCCGACTAGACCTTACTTACAATGAGCAGTTCTTC. The entire variable domain, with the rest obtained from reference TRBV5-1 and TRBJ2-1, is as follows: KAGVTQTPRYLIKTRGQQVTLSCSPISGHRSVSWYQQTPGQGLQFLFEYFSETQRNKGNFPGRFSGRQFSNSRSEMNVSTLELGDSALYLCASSLALSRLDLTYNEQFFGPGTRLTVL.

There are a few counts of this clone. This chain links TRBV28 with TRBJ2-7, with no clear D. CDR3 size: 12 residues. V shed 1 base and J shed 4 bases, with 5 bases lying between them. The germline V gene encodes CDR1 MDHEN and CDR2 SYDVKM. The CDR3 nucleotides are TGTGCCAGCAGTTTATCCGGATACGAGCAGTACTTC. Translating gives CASSLSGYEQYF.

V usage is TRBV5-1 and J usage is TRBJ2-5; 14 nucleotides align to TRBD2. The length of the CDR3 is 15 residues. Germline trimming cut 3 bases from V and 5 bases from J; bases unmatched to any gene: 3. Germline CDR1 reads SGHRS; CDR2 reads YFSETQ. As DNA, the CDR3 is TGCGCCAGCAGCTCATGGACTAGCGGGGGGGAGACCCAGTACTTC. Translating gives CASSSWTSGGETQYF.

V gene TRBV12-3 or TRBV12-4 combines with J gene TRBJ2-3; no clear D. V lost 5 bases to trimming and J lost 1 base, with 4 bases between them. CDR3 length equals 12 residues. CDR3 protein: CASSSRTDTQYF. The CDR3, as DNA: TGTGCCAGCAGTAGCCGCACAGATACGCAGTATTTT.

This clone was counted only a few times. The rearrangement uses TRBV10-3 and TRBJ2-3; unclear D gene. This CDR3 has 13 residues. Trimming stripped 2 bases from V and 1 base from J, with 4 bases between. Germline V CDR1 and CDR2: ENHRY, SYGVKD. In DNA, the CDR3 is TGTGCCATCAGTGAGCCGCGCACAGATACGCAGTATTTT. Translating it yields CAISEPRTDTQYF.

DNA of the CDR3: TGTGCCAGCACCCAAATATCCCCAGAGACCCAGTACTTC. Translating gives CASTQISPETQYF. The chain carries TRBV2 and TRBJ2-5; D unclear. CDR3 length: 13 residues. Per the germline V gene, CDR1 is SNHLY and CDR2 is FYNNEI. The V end was cut by 7 bases, the J end by 4 bases, with 13 bases between.

The gene calls are TRBV15 and TRBJ2-5; 10 positions match TRBD1. V dropped 1 base and J dropped 4; count of bases not matched to a gene: 3. This CDR3 spans 15 amino acids. CDR1 and CDR2 (germline): LNHNV, YYDKDF (reference sequence). The CDR3 DNA reads as TGTGCCACCAGCAGAGGACAGGGGGCGCGAGAGACCCAGTACTTC. Translated: CATSRGQGARETQYF.

The V and J genes are TRBV3-1 (or the pseudogene TRBV3-2) and TRBJ2-7; maybe TRBD1 (5 bases). V shed 4 bases and J shed 0 bases, with 13 bases lying between them. Germline V gives CDR1 LGHDT, CDR2 YNNKEL (reference sequence). The CDR3 has 15 amino acids. CDR3 nucleotide sequence: TGTGCCAGCAGCCGGGGCCACACCGCCTCCTACGAGCAGTACTTC. This encodes CASSRGHTASYEQYF.

The chain carries TRBV4-3 and TRBJ1-6; unclear D gene. Germline V gene data show CDR1 as LGHNA and CDR2 as YSLEER. Trimming cost V 0 bases and J 5 bases, with 5 bases left between them. The CDR3 is made up of 14 amino acids. In DNA, the CDR3 is TGCGCCAGCAGCCAAGATTGGGATAATTCACCCCTCCACTTT. It translates to CASSQDWDNSPLHF.

This chain connects TRBV5-1 to TRBJ1-2, with 9 bases matching TRBD1. Germline-derived CDR1 and CDR2 are SGHRS and YFSETQ. Unmatched junction bases numbered 4, after V lost 4 bases and J lost 3 bases. The CDR3 is 14 amino acids. CDR3 coding DNA: TGCGCCAGCAGCACAGGGGGCGCTGACTATGGCTACACCTTC. Translation gives CASSTGGADYGYTF.

This clone was recorded a few times. Here the CDR3 DNA reads TGTGCCTGGAGCCCTCTATTCAGGGGCACAGATACGCAGTATTTT. Translated, it gives CAWSPLFRGTDTQYF. This chain joins TRBV30 and TRBJ2-3; TRBD1 is a possible D gene (5 bases). CDR1 GTSNPN and CDR2 SVGIG come from the germline V gene (reference sequence). CDR3 size: 15 residues. V was clipped by 3 bases and J by 1 base, with 14 bases between them.

This chain connects TRBV2 to TRBJ2-2; D is possibly TRBD1 (5 bases). The CDR3 loop spans 15 amino acids. Trimming left V 6 bases short and J 7 bases short, with 18 bases between. CDR1 and CDR2 from the germline V gene are SNHLY and FYNNEI. The CDR3 region has the DNA TGTGCCAGCAGCCCGTGGGGCGTAAGGAGCGGGGAGCTGTTTTTT. Residues: CASSPWGVRSGELFF.

Only one count was recorded for this clone. The chain uses TRBV15 and TRBJ2-5; perhaps TRBD1 as D (6 bases). The CDR3 is 13 amino acids. Between the trimmed V and J ends, which lost 1 base and 5 bases, there was a span of 8 bases. Germline V gene sequence: CDR1 LNHNV, CDR2 YYDKDF (reference sequence). The CDR3 DNA reads TGTGCCACCAGCAGAGGGGGGCAGGAGACCCAGTACTTC. Protein sequence: CATSRGGQETQYF.

In its sample, this clone was seen a few times. The chain joins TRBV29-1 to TRBJ1-4; D unresolved. Germline V gives CDR1 SQVTM, CDR2 ANQGSEA. The CDR3 spans 13 residues. The V gene lost 7 bases and the J gene lost 1 base, with 10 bases spanning the gap. The chain's CDR3 is CSGISRTNEKLFF. The CDR3 bases are TGCAGCGGAATATCACGAACTAATGAAAAACTGTTTTTT.

The gene calls are TRBV5-8 and TRBJ2-5; no definite D call. Germline CDR1 and CDR2: SGHTS and YDEGEE. The CDR3 has 13 amino acids. The V end was cut by 4 bases, the J end by 5 bases, with 12 bases between. In DNA form, the CDR3 reads TGTGCCAGCAGCCAAATGGCGGTGGAGACCCAGTACTTC. It encodes CASSQMAVETQYF.

V is TRBV6-5 and J is TRBJ2-7; 8 nucleotides align to TRBD1. The CDR3 length is 14 residues. V shed 5 bases and J 1 base; nucleotides not matched to a gene: 4. Germline-derived CDR1 and CDR2 are MNHEY and SVGAGI. This CDR3 is CASSIDRGSYEQYF. CDR3 bases: TGTGCCAGCAGTATAGACAGGGGATCCTACGAGCAGTACTTC.

The V call is TRBV10-3, the J call TRBJ1-1; perhaps TRBD1 as D (5 bases). This CDR3 region has 15 residues. In germline, CDR1 is ENHRY, CDR2 SYGVKD. V lost 3 bases and J 7 bases, leaving 18 bases between the germline ends. The CDR3 sequence: CAISELGRAGNEAFF. CDR3 in DNA: TGTGCCATCAGTGAACTGGGAAGGGCAGGGAATGAAGCTTTCTTT.